The next 23 T cell receptor beta chains were all read from a single sample in a study of blood T cell repertoires in COVID-19. Method: immunoSEQ multiplex PCR; TCRdb's copy keeps in-frame clones and lacks some. The table has nearly 15,000 clones, about 91% seen once; the top ten hold more than 8.5%. Sequenced: peripheral blood. All receptors come from a human donor in a cohort sampled during active COVID-19.

V and J are TRBV15 and TRBJ2-7; D unclear. This CDR3 is 17 amino acids long. V lost 1 base and J 2 bases, leaving 18 bases between the germline ends. Germline-derived CDR1 and CDR2 are LNHNV and YYDKDF (reference sequence). CDR3 sequence (DNA): TGTGCCACCAGCAGAGGTCTGCGGCGGTCTTGGACCTACGAGCAGTACTTC. Its protein product is CATSRGLRRSWTYEQYF.

The V gene is TRBV28, the J gene TRBJ2-7, with TRBD2 matching over 10 bases. Germline V gene data show CDR1 as MDHEN and CDR2 as SYDVKM. V was pared by 0 bases and J by 3 bases, with 5 bases of the junction left unmatched. This CDR3 has 16 residues. Here the CDR3 reads CASSLWSASGSYEQYF. CDR3 DNA sequence: TGTGCCAGCAGTTTATGGTCGGCTAGCGGGAGCTACGAGCAGTACTTC. The full variable domain, rest sourced from reference TRBV28 and TRBJ2-7, is DVKVTQSSRYLVKRTGEKVFLECVQDMDHENMFWYRQDPGLGLRLIYFSYDVKMKEKGDIPEGYSVSREKKERFSLILESASTNQTSMYLCASSLWSASGSYEQYFGPGTRLTVT.

The chain employs TRBV5-1 and TRBJ2-2; 9 nucleotides align to TRBD1. CDR1 is SGHRS and CDR2 is YFSETQ in the germline V gene. Trimming took 3 bases from V and 6 from J; bases not matched to a gene: 15. The CDR3 spans 18 residues. This CDR3 is CASSSQRGDRAYAGELFF. In nucleotides, the CDR3 is TGCGCCAGCAGCTCTCAAAGGGGGGACAGGGCGTACGCCGGGGAGCTGTTTTTT.

This clone was seen just once. The V call is TRBV10-3, the J call TRBJ1-2; no clear D. Germline-derived CDR1 and CDR2 are ENHRY and SYGVKD. The CDR3 has 13 amino acids. Trimming removed 6 bases from V and 6 bases from J, with 14 bases in between. The CDR3 is CAISSGPGDGYTF. DNA of the CDR3: TGTGCCATCAGCTCCGGACCCGGGGATGGCTACACCTTC.

V is TRBV5-4 and J is TRBJ2-1; 8 bases align to TRBD2. This CDR3 has 16 amino acids. Per the germline V gene, CDR1 is SGHNT and CDR2 is YYREEE (reference sequence). V gave up 3 bases and J gave up 9 bases; unmatched junction bases: 14. CDR3 nucleotide sequence: TGTGCCAGCAGCTCACTAGCGGATGACGGAGGGGGTGAGCAGTTCTTC. This sequence encodes CASSSLADDGGGEQFF.

This chain links TRBV7-3 with TRBJ1-6; 8 nucleotides agree with TRBD1. This CDR3 contains 16 residues. Germline loops: CDR1 SGHTA, CDR2 FQGTGA. The ends lost 5 bases at V and 4 bases at J; junction bases unmatched: 7. This CDR3 reads CASSPQGAGYNSPLHF. In DNA form, the CDR3 reads TGTGCCAGCAGCCCGCAGGGGGCTGGGTATAATTCACCCCTCCACTTT.

V and J are TRBV11-3 and TRBJ1-6, with D possibly matching TRBD1 (5 bases). The CDR3 is made up of 14 amino acids. The V end was cut by 4 bases, the J end by 7 bases, with 11 bases between. Germline-derived CDR1 and CDR2 are SGHNT and YENEEA. Written as DNA, the CDR3 is TGTGCCAGCAGCTCACAGGCTTCCAATTCACCCCTCCACTTT. It translates to CASSSQASNSPLHF.

This sequence joins TRBV28 and TRBJ1-1, with 7 bases identical to TRBD1. CDR1 and CDR2 from the germline V gene are MDHEN and SYDVKM. Trimming at V came to 5 bases and at J to 4 bases, leaving 10 bases not matched to a gene. The CDR3 covers 15 residues. CDR3 nucleotides: TGTGCCAGCAGTCTACGGACAGGTTTAGGCACTGAAGCTTTCTTT. It is translated as CASSLRTGLGTEAFF.

This chain uses TRBV4-1 with TRBJ2-1; no definite D call. CDR1 is MGHRA and CDR2 is YSYEKL in the germline V gene. V lost 1 base to trimming and J lost 8 bases, with 15 bases between them. CDR3 length: 15 residues. Here the CDR3 DNA reads TGCGCCAGCAGCCAAGGGTCTGATAGATTCTATGAGCAGTTCTTC. This sequence encodes CASSQGSDRFYEQFF.

The V gene is TRBV5-1, the J gene TRBJ2-3; 8 bases fit TRBD2. CDR3 size: 14 residues. Germline CDR1 is SGHRS and CDR2 is YFSETQ. V dropped 4 bases and J dropped 4; count of bases not matched to a gene: 5. The CDR3 DNA sequence: TGCGCCAGCAGCCCGGGACTAGGGTCAGATACGCAGTATTTT. It yields the protein CASSPGLGSDTQYF.

V is TRBV5-1 and J is TRBJ2-5; a weak D match, TRBD2 (5 bases). The germline V and J ends were trimmed by 1 base and 5 bases, with 12 bases remaining between them. The CDR3 covers 14 residues. Per germline, CDR1 SGHRS and CDR2 YFSETQ. The CDR3 protein is CASSLCQEDETQYF. CDR3 bases: TGCGCCAGCAGCTTGTGTCAGGAGGATGAGACCCAGTACTTC.

The chain recombines TRBV19 with TRBJ2-7; 8 bases map to TRBD1. Unmatched junction bases numbered 10, after V lost 3 bases and J lost 6 bases. CDR3 size: 15 residues. Germline CDR1 reads LNHDA; CDR2 reads SQIVND (reference sequence). The chain's CDR3 is CASSIDRGPKGEQYF. The CDR3 bases are TGTGCCAGTAGTATCGACAGGGGTCCTAAGGGCGAGCAGTACTTC.

Only a few counts were recorded for this clone. This chain connects TRBV29-1 to TRBJ1-2; tentatively, D is TRBD1 (5 bases). The CDR3 is made up of 13 amino acids. Germline CDR1 SQVTM, CDR2 ANQGSEA. V gave up 3 bases and J gave up 9 bases, with 17 bases separating them. The CDR3 DNA follows: TGCAGCGTTGACCCGGGACTACGGGGGAGCTACACCTTC. Translating it yields CSVDPGLRGSYTF.

The V call is TRBV6-5, the J call TRBJ1-1, with D tentatively TRBD1 (6 bases). V was shortened by 8 bases and J by 1 base, with 11 bases between the two germline ends. Germline V lookup: CDR1 MNHEY, CDR2 SVGAGI. CDR3 length equals 13 residues. CDR3 sequence reads: CASGDIRNTEAFF. CDR3 nucleotide sequence: TGTGCCAGCGGGGACATACGGAACACTGAAGCTTTCTTT.

CDR3 in DNA: TGTGCCAGCAGCCAAGCCCTCATGACAGGGAGCTATGGCTACACCTTC. This codes for CASSQALMTGSYGYTF. This chain joins TRBV3-1 (or the pseudogene TRBV3-2) and TRBJ1-2; 7 bases line up with TRBD1. V trimming: 1 base; J trimming: 4 bases; junction bases outside the gene matches: 9. Germline CDR1 and CDR2: LGHDT and YNNKEL (reference sequence). CDR3 length: 16 amino acids.

The V and J genes are TRBV18 and TRBJ2-7, with a weak D call TRBD2 (6 bases). The V gene's germline CDR1 is KGHSH and CDR2 LQKENI. Trimming stripped 6 bases from V and 0 bases from J, with 12 bases between. This CDR3 contains 14 residues. The DNA of the CDR3 is TGTGCCAGCTCTATGGGAGGCCTCTCCTACGAGCAGTACTTC. This translates into CASSMGGLSYEQYF.

V and J are TRBV2 and TRBJ2-2, with a tentative D call TRBD2 (6 bases). The length of the CDR3 is 15 residues. Germline lookup yields CDR1 SNHLY and CDR2 FYNNEI. Trimming cost V 7 bases and J 5 bases, with 17 bases left between them. The CDR3 region is CASNTGVRGTGELFF. CDR3 coding DNA: TGTGCCAGCAATACGGGAGTAAGGGGTACCGGGGAGCTGTTTTTT.

J is TRBJ2-3 and V is TRBV9; weak D call: TRBD2 (5 bases). The length of the CDR3 is 15 residues. Trimming cost V 0 bases and J 5 bases, with 13 bases left between them. The germline V gene encodes CDR1 SGDLS and CDR2 YYNGEE. CDR3 sequence: CASSVGNGELDTQYF. In DNA, the CDR3 is TGTGCCAGCAGCGTAGGGAATGGGGAGCTAGATACGCAGTATTTT. Looking up the rest from reference TRBV9 and TRBJ2-3 gives the full variable domain: DSGVTQTPKHLITATGQRVTLRCSPRSGDLSVYWYQQSLDQGLQFLIQYYNGEERAKGNILERFSAQQFPDLHSELNLSSLELGDSALYFCASSVGNGELDTQYFGPGTRLTVL.

The V call is TRBV6-5, the J call TRBJ2-3; 9 nucleotides agree with TRBD2. The CDR3 sequence is 15 residues long. From germline, CDR1 is MNHEY and CDR2 SVGAGI. The J segment lost 4 bases and the V segment lost 6 bases, leaving 8 bases of the junction unmatched. This CDR3 is CASRPSSGTSDTQYF. The CDR3 bases are TGTGCCAGCAGGCCATCTAGCGGGACCTCAGATACGCAGTATTTT.

The chain links TRBV10-1 to TRBJ2-1; TRBD1 agrees at 8 bases. Germline trimming cut 5 bases from V and 8 bases from J; bases unmatched to any gene: 11. The CDR3 totals 15 residues. Germline values: CDR1 WNHNN, CDR2 SYGVQD (reference sequence). The CDR3 protein is CASSRNRGNFDEQFF. The CDR3 nucleotides are TGCGCCAGCAGTCGGAACAGGGGGAATTTCGATGAGCAGTTCTTC.

V and J are TRBV3-1 (or the pseudogene TRBV3-2) and TRBJ2-1; 10 bases agree with TRBD2. The CDR3 length is 16 residues. The germline gives CDR1 LGHDT, CDR2 YNNKEL (reference sequence). Trimming cost V 4 bases and J 5 bases; bases outside gene matches: 8. The CDR3 DNA reads as TGTGCCAGCAGCCGCAGAACTAGCGGGACGGACAATGAGCAGTTCTTC. It specifies CASSRRTSGTDNEQFF.

V gene TRBV7-8 combines with J gene TRBJ2-7, with D uncertain. CDR3 size: 12 residues. V lost 8 bases, J lost 3 bases, and 11 bases lay in between. CDR1 is SGHVS, CDR2 FQNEAQ, per germline. The DNA of the CDR3 is TGTGCCAGCTCCCGTCCCCGCTACGAGCAGTACTTC. This sequence encodes CASSRPRYEQYF.

The chain couples TRBV5-8 to TRBJ2-7, with 7 bases identical to TRBD2. V was pared by 7 bases and J by 3 bases, with 13 bases of the junction left unmatched. The CDR3 extends over 15 amino acids. The germline CDR1 and CDR2 sequences are SGHTS and YDEGEE. CDR3 amino acids: CASRLNQREIYEQYF. The CDR3 DNA reads TGTGCCAGCCGCCTCAACCAGCGGGAAATCTACGAGCAGTACTTC.